Below are 8 T cell receptor beta chains sequenced from a single sample in a study of T cells after posttransplantation cyclophosphamide. The assay was immunoSEQ multiplex PCR, and TCRdb's table has in-frame clones only and misses some. The repertoire consists of under 50,000 clones, none detected only once. Sequencing input: PBMCs. The receptors derive from a man in his forties in good health, CMV-negative, and a related stem cell transplant donor.

This clone appeared many times. The chain uses TRBV28 and TRBJ2-7, with 13 bases fitting TRBD2. The CDR3 runs to 15 residues. Germline CDR1 is MDHEN and CDR2 is SYDVKM. V gave up 5 bases and J gave up 7 bases; unmatched junction bases: 8. The CDR3 nucleotides read TGTGCCAGCAGTCCCGGACTAGCGGGAGCGGAAGAGCAGTACTTC. This encodes CASSPGLAGAEEQYF.

This clone was recorded many times. V gene TRBV19 combines with J gene TRBJ2-7; the match to TRBD1 covers 7 bases. The CDR3 spans 13 residues. CDR1 is LNHDA and CDR2 is SQIVND in the germline V gene (reference sequence). The junction had 2 bases not matched to a gene; V was cut back by 1 base and J by 5 bases. The CDR3 region has the DNA TGTGCCAGTAGTATAGCCAGGGGGAACGAGCAGTACTTC. Encoded protein: CASSIARGNEQYF.

Many counts were recorded for this clone. The chain is built from TRBV5-6 and TRBJ2-1; TRBD2 is a possible D gene (5 bases). V shed 3 bases and J shed 8 bases, with 15 bases lying between them. The CDR3 loop spans 14 amino acids. The V gene's germline CDR1 is SGHDT and CDR2 YYEEEE. CDR3 DNA: TGTGCCAGCAGCTCCGGGTCGGGGATGGATGAGCAGTTCTTC. Translation gives CASSSGSGMDEQFF.

This clone was picked up many times. V usage is TRBV18 and J usage is TRBJ2-1; D is ambiguous. Trimming cost V 1 base and J 8 bases, with 15 bases left between them. Germline V gives CDR1 KGHSH, CDR2 LQKENI. This CDR3 has 15 residues. The CDR3 bases are TGTGCCAGCTCACCACTTATAGTAGAAGCCGATGAGCAGTTCTTC. This codes for CASSPLIVEADEQFF.

In its sample, this clone was seen many times. This chain uses TRBV19 with TRBJ2-7; 9 bases match TRBD2. Germline trimming cut 5 bases from V and 4 bases from J; bases unmatched to any gene: 9. CDR1 is LNHDA and CDR2 is SQIVND in the germline V gene (reference sequence). The CDR3 loop spans 15 amino acids. The CDR3 DNA sequence: TGTGCCAGTAGTCCCCGGGTAGCGGGAGTTTACGAGCAGTACTTC. It codes for CASSPRVAGVYEQYF.

This clone has ten or more counts. This chain joins TRBV30 and TRBJ1-2; 7 bases agree with TRBD1. There are 13 residues in the CDR3. From germline, CDR1 is GTSNPN and CDR2 SVGIG (reference sequence). V gave up 7 bases and J gave up 0 bases; unmatched junction bases: 5. The CDR3 coding sequence is TGTGCCTCGGACAGGTCCGCTAACTATGGCTACACCTTC. This translates into CASDRSANYGYTF.

This clone was recorded many times. The J gene is TRBJ1-3, the V gene TRBV7-2; maybe TRBD1 (5 bases). There are 16 residues in the CDR3. Germline lookup yields CDR1 SGHTA and CDR2 FQGNSA. The V and J ends lost 5 bases and 2 bases respectively, with 16 bases between them. The CDR3 loop reads CASSPRAPGTGNTIYF. CDR3 DNA sequence: TGTGCCAGCAGCCCACGGGCCCCAGGGACTGGAAACACCATATATTTT.

The chain links TRBV6-5 to TRBJ2-7; a weak D match, TRBD1 (5 bases). Looked up from germline, CDR1 is MNHEY and CDR2 is SVGAGI. The CDR3 has 14 amino acids. Trimming removed 7 bases at V and 4 bases at J, with 17 bases between. The CDR3 coding sequence is TGTGCCAGCAAAAGGGGTGATCAACTTTACGAGCAGTACTTC. Its protein is CASKRGDQLYEQYF.